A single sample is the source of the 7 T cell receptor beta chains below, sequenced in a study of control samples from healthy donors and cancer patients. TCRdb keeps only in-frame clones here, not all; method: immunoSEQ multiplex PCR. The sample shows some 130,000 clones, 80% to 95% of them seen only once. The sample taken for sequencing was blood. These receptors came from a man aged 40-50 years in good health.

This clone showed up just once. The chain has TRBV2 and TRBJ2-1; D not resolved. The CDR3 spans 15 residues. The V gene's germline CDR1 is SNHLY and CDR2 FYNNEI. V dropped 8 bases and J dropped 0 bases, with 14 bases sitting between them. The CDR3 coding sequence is TGTGCCAGCTCCGGCGGCTCGAGCTCCTACAATGAGCAGTTCTTC. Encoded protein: CASSGGSSSYNEQFF.

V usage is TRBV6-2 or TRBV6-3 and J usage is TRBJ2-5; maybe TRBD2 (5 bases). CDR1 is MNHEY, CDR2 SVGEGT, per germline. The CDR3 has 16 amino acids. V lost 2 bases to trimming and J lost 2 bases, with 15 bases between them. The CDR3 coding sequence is TGTGCCAGCAGTTACGCCTGGCTAGCCCCTCAAGAGACCCAGTACTTC. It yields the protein CASSYAWLAPQETQYF.

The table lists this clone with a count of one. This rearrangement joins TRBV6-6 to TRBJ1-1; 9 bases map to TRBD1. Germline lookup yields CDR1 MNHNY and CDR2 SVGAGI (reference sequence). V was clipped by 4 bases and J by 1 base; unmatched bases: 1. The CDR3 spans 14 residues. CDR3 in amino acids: CASSSQGANTEAFF. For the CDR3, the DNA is TGTGCCAGCAGTTCACAGGGGGCGAACACTGAAGCTTTCTTT.

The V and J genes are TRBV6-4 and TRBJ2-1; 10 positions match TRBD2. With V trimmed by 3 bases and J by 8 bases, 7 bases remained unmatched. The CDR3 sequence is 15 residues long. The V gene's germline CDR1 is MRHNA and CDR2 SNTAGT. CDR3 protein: CASSESSGGVDEQFF. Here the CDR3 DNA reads TGTGCCAGCAGTGAGTCCAGCGGGGGGGTCGATGAGCAGTTCTTC.

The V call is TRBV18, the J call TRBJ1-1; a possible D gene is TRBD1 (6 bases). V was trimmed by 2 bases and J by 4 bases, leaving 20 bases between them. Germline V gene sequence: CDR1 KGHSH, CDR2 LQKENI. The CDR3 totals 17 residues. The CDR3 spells CASSPVLQGAASTEAFF. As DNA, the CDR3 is TGTGCCAGCTCACCAGTTTTACAGGGCGCGGCGAGCACTGAAGCTTTCTTT.

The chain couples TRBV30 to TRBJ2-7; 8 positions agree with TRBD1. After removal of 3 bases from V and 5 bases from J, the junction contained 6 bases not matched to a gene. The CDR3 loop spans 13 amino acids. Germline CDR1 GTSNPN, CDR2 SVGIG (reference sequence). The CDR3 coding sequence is TGTGCCTGGAGCCCGACAGGGGACCACGAGCAGTACTTC. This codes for CAWSPTGDHEQYF.

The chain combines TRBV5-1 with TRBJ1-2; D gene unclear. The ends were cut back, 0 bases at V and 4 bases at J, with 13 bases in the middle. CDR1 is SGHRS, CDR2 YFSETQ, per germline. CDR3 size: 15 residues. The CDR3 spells CASSLEGSQPYGYTF. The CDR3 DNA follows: TGCGCCAGCAGCTTGGAGGGCAGCCAACCCTATGGCTACACCTTC.